These T cell receptor beta chains were read from a single sample in a study of technical replicates of blood from a handful of donors. Repertoires were generated with immunoSEQ multiplex PCR, while TCRdb's copy carries only in-frame clones and drops some. Among over 70,000 clones, over 90% were seen once, and the ten largest hold approximately 4.6%. The sample was PBMCs. The receptors here all came from a human donor in good health. Some clones in this sample may be carry-over from other donors' samples. The CDR3 runs from the conserved cysteine through the conserved F or W. The D gene is left open where the match is weak. The size of a clone is reported for some rows only, either as once, few or many, or as a class for expanded clones.

CDR3aa	CDR3nt	d_gene	abundance	v_gene	j_gene
CASSVDRAGGTDTQYF	TGTGCCAGCAGCGTAGATCGAGCGGGCGGCACAGATACGCAGTATTTT	-	few	TRBV9	TRBJ2-3
CATSSSGPTGELFF	TGTGCCACCAGCAGTAGCGGCCCCACCGGGGAGCTGTTTTTT	-	-	TRBV15	TRBJ2-2
CASNTGDGETQYF	TGTGCCAGTAATACAGGGGATGGAGAGACCCAGTACTTC	TRBD1	-	TRBV5-8	TRBJ2-5
CASSLTGGPQPQHF	TGTGCCAGCAGCTTAACAGGGGGCCCTCAGCCCCAGCATTTT	TRBD1	-	TRBV7-2	TRBJ1-5
CASSTLAGARRLYNEQFF	TGTGCCAGCAGTACCCTAGCGGGGGCCCGTCGTTTGTACAATGAGCAGTTCTTC	TRBD2	-	TRBV2	TRBJ2-1
CASSLDSGYEQYF	TGTGCCAGCAGCTTAGATTCGGGTTACGAGCAGTACTTC	-	once	TRBV7-8	TRBJ2-7
CASSYGTTQMDEQFF	TGTGCCAGCAGTTACGGGACTACCCAGATGGATGAGCAGTTCTTC	TRBD2	-	TRBV6-5	TRBJ2-1
CASSPQGGNEKLFF	TGTGCCAGCTCACCACAGGGGGGGAATGAAAAACTGTTTTTT	-	-	TRBV18	TRBJ1-4
CASSPSTSGGSYEQYF	TGCGCCAGCAGCCCCTCGACTAGCGGGGGATCCTACGAGCAGTACTTC	TRBD2	-	TRBV5-1	TRBJ2-7
CAWSYTSNYGYTF	TGTGCCTGGAGTTACACGTCTAACTATGGCTACACCTTC	-	-	TRBV30	TRBJ1-2
CASTKGTSGRDTQYF	TGTGCCAGCACCAAAGGGACTAGCGGACGCGATACGCAGTATTTT	TRBD2	-	TRBV27	TRBJ2-3
CASSLGLAGVGEQYF	TGTGCCAGCAGCTTAGGGCTAGCGGGAGTAGGAGAGCAGTACTTC	TRBD2	-	TRBV7-2	TRBJ2-7
CASSLGQSTDTQYF	TGTGCCAGCAGCTTAGGACAGTCCACAGATACGCAGTATTTT	-	-	TRBV7-9	TRBJ2-3
CASSRRDRVGGTGELFF	TGCGCCAGCAGCCGTCGGGACAGGGTGGGTGGCACCGGGGAGCTGTTTTTT	TRBD1	-	TRBV4-3	TRBJ2-2